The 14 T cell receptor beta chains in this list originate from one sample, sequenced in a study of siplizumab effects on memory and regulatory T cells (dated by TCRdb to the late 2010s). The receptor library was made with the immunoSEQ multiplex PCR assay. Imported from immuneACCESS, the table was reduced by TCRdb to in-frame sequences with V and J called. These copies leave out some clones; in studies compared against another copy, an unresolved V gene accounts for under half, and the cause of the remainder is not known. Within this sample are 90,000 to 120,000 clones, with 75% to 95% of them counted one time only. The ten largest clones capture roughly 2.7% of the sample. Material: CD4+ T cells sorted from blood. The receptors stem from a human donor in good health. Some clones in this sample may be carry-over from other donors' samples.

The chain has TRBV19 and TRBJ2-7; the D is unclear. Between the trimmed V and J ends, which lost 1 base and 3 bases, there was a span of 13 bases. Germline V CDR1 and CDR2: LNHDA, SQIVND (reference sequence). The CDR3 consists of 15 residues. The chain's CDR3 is CASSIGRSSDYEQYF. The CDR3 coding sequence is TGTGCCAGTAGTATAGGAAGGAGTTCCGACTACGAGCAGTACTTC.

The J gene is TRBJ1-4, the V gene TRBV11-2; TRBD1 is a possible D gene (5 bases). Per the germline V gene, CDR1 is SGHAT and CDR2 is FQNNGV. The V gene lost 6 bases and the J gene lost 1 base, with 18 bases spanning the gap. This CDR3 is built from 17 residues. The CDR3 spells CASSLGGGMLTNEKLFF. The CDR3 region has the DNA TGTGCCAGCAGTCTCGGGGGAGGGATGTTAACTAATGAAAAACTGTTTTTT.

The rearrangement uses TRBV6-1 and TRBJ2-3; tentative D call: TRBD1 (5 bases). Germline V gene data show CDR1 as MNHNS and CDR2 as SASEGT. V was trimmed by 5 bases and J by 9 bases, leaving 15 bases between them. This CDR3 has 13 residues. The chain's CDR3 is CASSTRTGDTQYF. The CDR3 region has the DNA TGTGCCAGCAGTACCAGAACAGGAGACACGCAGTATTTT.

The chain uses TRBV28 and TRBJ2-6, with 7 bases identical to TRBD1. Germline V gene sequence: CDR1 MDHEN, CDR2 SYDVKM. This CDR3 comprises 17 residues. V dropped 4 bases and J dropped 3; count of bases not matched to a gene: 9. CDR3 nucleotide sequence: TGTGCCAGCAGTTCACGACAGGGTCTGAGTGGGGCCAACGTCCTGACTTTC. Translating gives CASSSRQGLSGANVLTF. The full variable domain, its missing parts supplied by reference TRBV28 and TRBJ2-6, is DVKVTQSSRYLVKRTGEKVFLECVQDMDHENMFWYRQDPGLGLRLIYFSYDVKMKEKGDIPEGYSVSREKKERFSLILESASTNQTSMYLCASSSRQGLSGANVLTFGAGSRLTVL.

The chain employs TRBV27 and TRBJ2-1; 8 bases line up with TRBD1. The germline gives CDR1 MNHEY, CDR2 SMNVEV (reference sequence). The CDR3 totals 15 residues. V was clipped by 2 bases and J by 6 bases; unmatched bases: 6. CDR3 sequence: CASSLRTGFLNEQFF. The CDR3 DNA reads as TGTGCCAGCAGTTTAAGGACAGGGTTCCTCAATGAGCAGTTCTTC.

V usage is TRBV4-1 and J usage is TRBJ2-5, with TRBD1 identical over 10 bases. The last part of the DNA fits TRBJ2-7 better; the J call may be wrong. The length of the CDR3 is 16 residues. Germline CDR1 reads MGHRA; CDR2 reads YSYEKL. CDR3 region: CASSQPIGTGAREQYF. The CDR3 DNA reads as TGCGCCAGCAGCCAACCGATAGGGACAGGGGCGCGCGAGCAGTACTTC.

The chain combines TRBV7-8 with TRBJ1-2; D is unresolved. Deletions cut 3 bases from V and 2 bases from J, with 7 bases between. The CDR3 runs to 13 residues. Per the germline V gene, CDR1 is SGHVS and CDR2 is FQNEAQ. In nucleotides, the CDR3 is TGTGCCAGCAGCTTTACGGGGAACTATGGCTACACCTTC. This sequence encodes CASSFTGNYGYTF.

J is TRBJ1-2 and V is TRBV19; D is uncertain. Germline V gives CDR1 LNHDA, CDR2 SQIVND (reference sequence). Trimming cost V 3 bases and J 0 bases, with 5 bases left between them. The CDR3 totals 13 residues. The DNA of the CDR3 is TGTGCCAGTAGTATGGGCGCTAACTATGGCTACACCTTC. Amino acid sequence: CASSMGANYGYTF.

CDR3 sequence (DNA): TGTGCCACCAGCAGACACCACGCGACTAACTATGGCTACACCTTC. Translation: CATSRHHATNYGYTF. The rearrangement uses TRBV15 and TRBJ1-2; D is ambiguous. Deletions cut 2 bases from V and 0 bases from J, with 10 bases between. From germline, CDR1 is LNHNV and CDR2 YYDKDF (reference sequence). This CDR3 region has 15 residues.

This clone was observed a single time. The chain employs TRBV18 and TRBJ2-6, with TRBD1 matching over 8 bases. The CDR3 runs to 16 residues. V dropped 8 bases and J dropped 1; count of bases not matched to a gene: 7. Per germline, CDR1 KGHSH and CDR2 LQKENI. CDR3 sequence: CASAGQGSSGANVLTF. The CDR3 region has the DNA TGTGCCAGCGCCGGACAGGGATCGTCTGGGGCCAACGTCCTGACTTTC.

The CDR3 reads CASSPTLGASTDTQYF. In DNA, the CDR3 is TGTGCCAGCTCCCCGACCCTTGGCGCCAGCACAGATACGCAGTATTTT. V is TRBV18 and J is TRBJ2-3; D uncertain. Looked up from germline, CDR1 is KGHSH and CDR2 is LQKENI. V dropped 6 bases and J dropped 0 bases, with 16 bases sitting between them. The CDR3 is 16 amino acids.

The DNA of the CDR3 is TGTGCCAGCAGTGAAGATCGTATGGCACCAAAAGAGACCCAGTACTTC. This encodes CASSEDRMAPKETQYF. The chain couples TRBV25-1 to TRBJ2-5; D not certain. The CDR3 totals 16 residues. CDR1 and CDR2 (germline): MGHDK, SYGVNS. Trimming took 2 bases from V and 3 from J, leaving 16 bases between them.

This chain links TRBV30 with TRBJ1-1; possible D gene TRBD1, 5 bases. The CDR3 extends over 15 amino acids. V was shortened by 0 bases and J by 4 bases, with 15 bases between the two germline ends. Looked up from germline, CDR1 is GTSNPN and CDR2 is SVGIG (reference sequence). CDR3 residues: CAWSVSRDWSTEAFF. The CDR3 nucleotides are TGTGCCTGGAGTGTCTCCCGGGACTGGAGCACTGAAGCTTTCTTT.

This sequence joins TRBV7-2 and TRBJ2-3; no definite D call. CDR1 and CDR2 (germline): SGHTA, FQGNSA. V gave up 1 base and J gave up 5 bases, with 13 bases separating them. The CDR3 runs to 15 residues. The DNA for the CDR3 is TGTGCCAGCAGCTTAGGGGCCCAATACGGAGATACGCAGTATTTT. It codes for CASSLGAQYGDTQYF.